This T cell receptor (beta chain) came from a study of blood T cell repertoires in COVID-19. Per the germline V gene, CDR1 is SGHVS and CDR2 is FNYEAQ. The CDR3 runs 14 residues. V was trimmed by 1 base and J by 10 bases, leaving 11 bases between them. In the original analysis: The authors estimated nucleated cell counts from reference gene primer amplification. Assay: immunoSEQ multiplex PCR; the TCRdb copy retains only in-frame clones and omits some. V, J and clone size are those of that table, while D and trimming were read from the DNA. The table has 100,000 to 150,000 clones, roughly three quarters seen once. In this sample, this clone turned up many times.

The clonotype was recovered from a woman aged 65 to 85 with acute or convalescent COVID-19. The sequenced material came from peripheral blood. V gene TRBV7-6 combines with J gene TRBJ1-6; D may be TRBD1 (5 bases). The CDR3 region is CASSLEVGRSPLHF. CDR3 in DNA: TGTGCCAGCAGCTTAGAGGTGGGGCGATCACCCCTCCACTTT. The variable domain in full, completed from reference TRBV7-6 and TRBJ1-6, reads GAGVSQSPRYKVTKRGQDVALRCDPISGHVSLYWYRQALGQGPEFLTYFNYEAQQDKSGLPNDRFSAERPEGSISTLTIQRTEQRDSAMYRCASSLEVGRSPLHFGNGTRLTVT.